This T cell receptor (beta chain) stems from a study of T cells in localized non-small cell lung cancer. A note on this clone: Antigen: not known.

Study-wide results and limits: In adjacent lung, a median roughly 58 of the top 100 tumor clones were found. Sequencing was restricted to one tumor region; therefore, heterogeneity remains possible.

Germline V gene data show CDR1 as GTSNPN and CDR2 as SVGIG (reference sequence). This CDR3 is built from 12 residues. The ends lost 7 bases at V and 6 bases at J; junction bases unmatched: 7. Assay: immunoSEQ multiplex PCR; the TCRdb copy retains only in-frame clones and omits some. The sample yields under 95,000 clones, 80% seen once. This material consisted of peripheral blood, taken before any cancer treatment. The V call is TRBV30, the J call TRBJ2-7, with 9 positions matching TRBD1. This receptor was identified in a female donor aged 60 or older with stage I lung adenocarcinoma. The DNA for the CDR3 is TGTGCCTTTTCAAGGACAGGGGTCGAGCAGTACTTC. Translating gives CAFSRTGVEQYF.